This is a list of T cell receptor beta chains from one sample in a study of blood T cell repertoires in COVID-19. The protocol was immunoSEQ multiplex PCR, while the TCRdb copy is restricted to in-frame clones and leaves out a portion. The data contain around 150,000 clones, around 90% of them singletons. Sequenced sample: peripheral blood. The receptors were gathered from a woman aged 60-70 years with active or convalescent COVID-19. Both conserved end residues are part of each CDR3. The order of the fields is D gene, CDR3 length, V gene, clone size, J gene, CDR3 protein, CDR3 DNA. The D gene is left open where the match is weak. Some rows have no size entry. The others give once, few or many, or a class for an expanded clone.

.,16,TRBV27,.,TRBJ2-2,CASSRGARANTGELFF,TGTGCCAGCAGTCGCGGGGCCAGGGCGAACACCGGGGAGCTGTTTTTT
.,13,TRBV30,few,TRBJ2-7,CAWSDGSSYEQYF,TGTGCCTGGAGTGATGGCAGCTCCTACGAGCAGTACTTC
.,11,TRBV20-1,.,TRBJ1-2,CRGDRNYGYTF,TGCAGGGGAGACAGGAACTATGGCTACACCTTC
TRBD1,15,TRBV7-2,.,TRBJ1-1,CASSSSRDRVTEAFF,TGTGCCAGCAGCTCGTCCCGGGACAGGGTTACTGAAGCTTTCTTT
.,13,TRBV6-5,.,TRBJ2-3,CASKKGDPDTQYF,TGTGCCAGCAAAAAGGGGGATCCGGATACGCAGTATTTT
.,11,TRBV2,.,TRBJ2-7,CASSVAYEQYF,TGTGCCAGCAGTGTAGCCTACGAGCAGTACTTC
.,16,TRBV27,.,TRBJ1-5,CASSFVDSLSNQPQHF,TGTGCCAGCAGTTTCGTTGACAGCCTAAGCAATCAGCCCCAGCATTTT
.,13,TRBV2,.,TRBJ1-1,CASRFWGGTEAFF,TGTGCCAGCAGATTCTGGGGAGGAACTGAAGCTTTCTTT
.,12,TRBV6-5,.,TRBJ1-1,CASRGLNTEAFF,TGTGCCAGCAGGGGCTTGAACACTGAAGCTTTCTTT
.,16,TRBV6-1,.,TRBJ1-3,CASSDGHTSSGNTIYF,TGTGCCAGCAGTGATGGACACACCAGCTCTGGAAACACCATATATTTT
TRBD1,14,TRBV3-1/TRBV3-2,few,TRBJ1-1,CASSRSGQGALAFF,TGTGCCAGCAGCCGATCGGGACAGGGGGCACTCGCTTTCTTT
TRBD1,18,TRBV6-2/TRBV6-3,.,TRBJ2-3,CASSYEGTGVEGTDTQYF,TGTGCCAGCAGTTACGAGGGGACAGGGGTAGAAGGCACAGATACGCAGTATTTT
TRBD1,14,TRBV9,.,TRBJ1-2,CASTGQGANYGYTF,TGTGCCAGCACCGGACAGGGGGCCAACTATGGCTACACCTTC
TRBD1,16,TRBV19,.,TRBJ1-1,CASRLTGTGVLTEAFF,TGTGCCAGTAGACTTACCGGGACAGGGGTCCTCACTGAAGCTTTCTTT
.,13,TRBV19,.,TRBJ2-7,CASSPPGFYEQYF,TGTGCCAGTAGCCCCCCGGGTTTCTACGAGCAGTACTTC
TRBD1,15,TRBV19,.,TRBJ2-7,CASSIGPGGAYEQYF,TGTGCCAGTAGTATAGGGCCAGGGGGCGCCTACGAGCAGTACTTC
TRBD2,16,TRBV7-2,once,TRBJ2-7,CASSLGGGPISYEQYF,TGTGCCAGCAGCTTAGGCGGGGGGCCTATCTCCTACGAGCAGTACTTC
.,14,TRBV3-1/TRBV3-2,.,TRBJ1-2,CASSQDPQAGGYTF,TGTGCCAGCAGCCAAGATCCACAGGCCGGAGGCTACACCTTC
TRBD2,16,TRBV5-4,.,TRBJ2-1,CASSPNSGGAANEQFF,TGTGCCAGCAGCCCGAATAGCGGGGGGGCCGCCAATGAGCAGTTCTTC
TRBD1,18,TRBV5-6,.,TRBJ1-3,CASSQLTKDRESGNTIYF,TGTGCCAGCAGCCAACTCACAAAAGACAGGGAATCTGGAAACACCATATATTTT
.,12,TRBV18,.,TRBJ2-1,CASSPSVTEQFF,TGTGCCAGCTCACCCAGCGTGACTGAGCAGTTCTTC
.,14,TRBV6-1,.,TRBJ1-4,CASSDVGRGEKLFF,TGTGCCAGCAGTGACGTAGGGAGGGGGGAAAAACTGTTTTTT
.,15,TRBV5-8,.,TRBJ2-2,CASSFRQGGTGELFF,TGTGCCAGCAGCTTTCGACAGGGAGGCACCGGGGAGCTGTTTTTT
.,16,TRBV7-9,once,TRBJ2-1,CALSPGVRGKRWEQFF,TGTGCCCTCAGCCCCGGGGTTAGGGGGAAGCGATGGGAGCAGTTCTTC
.,11,TRBV19,.,TRBJ2-7,CASSMGDEQYF,TGTGCCAGTAGTATGGGAGACGAGCAGTACTTC
TRBD1,17,TRBV4-3,.,TRBJ2-2,CASNQVRGQGFTGELFF,TGCGCCAGCAACCAAGTAAGAGGACAGGGGTTCACCGGGGAGCTGTTTTTT
.,16,TRBV7-8,.,TRBJ1-1,CASSLRSGNMNTEAFF,TGTGCCAGCAGCTTAAGGTCAGGGAACATGAACACTGAAGCTTTCTTT
.,17,TRBV5-6,.,TRBJ2-3,CASSLTTRDSNTDTQYF,TGTGCCAGCAGCCTAACCACCCGGGACTCTAACACAGATACGCAGTATTTT
.,12,TRBV12-3/TRBV12-4,.,TRBJ2-1,CASMQGRNEQFF,TGTGCCAGCATGCAGGGTCGGAATGAGCAGTTCTTC
TRBD1,17,TRBV4-1,.,TRBJ1-2,CASSHPATETGFDGYTF,TGCGCCAGCAGCCACCCGGCCACGGAGACAGGGTTCGATGGCTACACCTTC
.,12,TRBV18,.,TRBJ2-7,CASSPSLEEQYF,TGTGCCAGCTCACCTTCCCTTGAGGAGCAGTACTTC
TRBD1,14,TRBV6-5,.,TRBJ1-2,CASSYSDREYGYTF,TGTGCCAGCAGTTACTCCGACAGGGAGTATGGCTACACCTTC
.,13,TRBV4-3,.,TRBJ2-7,CASSQDLSYEQYF,TGCGCCAGCAGCCAAGATCTAAGTTACGAGCAGTACTTC
TRBD1,16,TRBV5-4,.,TRBJ1-1,CASSFNQGAVNTEAFF,TGTGCCAGCAGCTTCAATCAGGGGGCGGTGAACACTGAAGCTTTCTTT